These 26 T cell receptor beta chains originate from one sample sequenced in a study of tumor-infiltrating lymphocytes in primary liver carcinoma. Alongside blood RNA obtained from unsorted whole blood, germline DNA was also extracted. TCR beta cDNA was reverse-transcribed from 400 to 500 ng of total RNA. The reaction used a constant-region primer and ProtoScript II reverse transcriptase. The TCR beta library was amplified through three nested multiplex PCR rounds in a modified ARM-PCR procedure. The first two PCR rounds used TRBV1-TRBV30 forward primers with a C-beta reverse primer, around 10 cycles each. A single record per CDR3 protein comes from TCRdb applying MiXCR to the multiplex PCR reads. The repertoire consists of a few hundred thousand distinct CDR3 sequences, with roughly 60% occurring once and the leading ten covering about a sixth. Sample: peripheral blood. The receptor source for this set is a woman aged 30 to 39 with primary liver carcinoma and hepatitis B virus infection.

This sequence joins TRBV29-1 and TRBJ1-5, with D possibly being TRBD1 (6 bases). Germline CDR1 SQVTM, CDR2 ANQGSEA. CDR3 length equals 15 residues. The V end lost 4 bases, the J end lost 4 bases, and 17 bases lay between the germline ends. Here the CDR3 reads CSVGMGHAENQPQHF. Written as DNA, the CDR3 is TGCAGCGTTGGGATGGGACACGCGGAGAATCAGCCCCAGCATTTT.

As for this clonotype: The CDR3 end shows no conserved phenylalanine or tryptophan, and so a read error is likely. The chain joins TRBV4-3 to TRBJ2-2, with D uncertain. The CDR3 loop spans 12 amino acids. The V gene's germline CDR1 is LGHNA and CDR2 YSLEER. The CDR3 spells CASRLGTGELFS. For the CDR3, the DNA is TGTGCCAGCAGACTTGGCACCGGGGAGCTGTTTTCT.

A remark on this clonotype: It may be a read error: a sequence one base away is much more abundant. This chain links TRBV6-5 with TRBJ2-1, with D tentatively TRBD2 (5 bases). The CDR3 runs to 13 residues. In germline, CDR1 is MNHEY, CDR2 SVGAGI. CDR3 bases: TGTGCCAGCAGTTACCCGGCGAGGGATGAGCAGCTCTTC. This sequence encodes CASSYPARDEQLF.

Comment on this clonotype: A much larger clone lies a single base off, so this may be a read error. The chain joins TRBV4-3 to TRBJ2-3, with unresolved D. The CDR3 has 13 amino acids. Trimming pared 2 bases from V and 11 bases from J, leaving 14 bases between. Germline CDR1 is LGHNA and CDR2 is YSLEER. CDR3 sequence (DNA): TGCGCCAGCAGCCAACTAGATCGAGAATGGCAGTATTTT. Its translation: CASSQLDREWQYF.

On this clonotype itself: The CDR3 end shows no conserved phenylalanine or tryptophan, and so a read error is likely. The chain recombines TRBV4-1 with TRBJ2-7; D is perhaps TRBD1 or TRBD2 (5 bases each). The V gene's germline CDR1 is MGHRA and CDR2 YSYEKL. The V end lost 0 bases, the J end lost 3 bases, and 18 bases lay between the germline ends. The CDR3 extends over 17 amino acids. CDR3 in amino acids: CASSQDRGALGDYEQYL. In DNA, the CDR3 is TGCGCCAGCAGCCAAGATCGAGGGGCTCTGGGCGACTACGAGCAGTACCTC.

In the case of this clonotype: The CDR3 does not end in the conserved phenylalanine or tryptophan, so this is likely a read error. The genes are TRBV11-2 and TRBJ2-1; 12 positions agree with TRBD2. The CDR3 extends over 16 amino acids. Germline V CDR1 and CDR2: SGHAT, FQNNGV. V dropped 2 bases and J dropped 8; count of bases not matched to a gene: 7. The CDR3 coding sequence is TGTGCCAGCAGCTTAAGAGGACTAGCGGGGAGAGATGAGCAGTTCCTC. The encoded protein is CASSLRGLAGRDEQFL.

For this clonotype: This is likely a read error, given that the CDR3 carries no conserved phenylalanine or tryptophan at its end. The rearrangement uses TRBV4-3 and TRBJ2-4; TRBD1 agrees at 8 bases. This CDR3 spans 17 amino acids. Germline CDR1 reads LGHNA; CDR2 reads YSLEER. V lost 3 bases, J lost 0 bases, and 7 bases stayed unmatched. CDR3 region: CASSHTDRGIAKNIQYL. CDR3 coding DNA: TGCGCCAGCAGCCATACCGACAGGGGTATAGCCAAAAACATTCAGTACTTG.

The genes are TRBV19 and TRBJ1-5; 10 bases align to TRBD1. Trimming took 3 bases from V and 6 from J; bases not matched to a gene: 2. The CDR3 is 14 amino acids. Looked up from germline, CDR1 is LNHDA and CDR2 is SQIVND (reference sequence). The CDR3 DNA follows: TGTGCCAGTAGTATGGGACAGGGGTTTCAGCCCCAGCATTTT. This gives the protein CASSMGQGFQPQHF. The complete variable domain, with remaining parts taken from reference TRBV19 and TRBJ1-5, reads DGGITQSPKYLFRKEGQNVTLSCEQNLNHDAMYWYRQDPGQGLRLIYYSQIVNDFQKGDIAEGYSVSREKKESFPLTVTSAQKNPTAFYLCASSMGQGFQPQHFGDGTRLSIL.

This clonotype was counted only a few times. A read error may be the cause here, since a much bigger clone is one base away. CDR3 amino acids: CAGSHTDTQYF. CDR3 in DNA: TGTGCCGGCAGCCACACAGATACGCAGTATTTT. The chain recombines TRBV12-3 or TRBV12-4 with TRBJ2-3; D is ambiguous. The CDR3 has 11 amino acids.

This clonotype was recorded only once. The V and J genes are TRBV28 and TRBJ2-7, with TRBD1 matching 7 bases. The CDR3 is 17 residues long. V lost 1 base and J lost 2; bases outside the gene matches: 11. Looked up from germline, CDR1 is MDHEN and CDR2 is SYDVKM. CDR3 sequence (DNA): TGTGCCAGCAGTTTATCGGGTGGTAAGGGGGCTCCCTACGAGCAGTACTTC. This encodes CASSLSGGKGAPYEQYF.

In this sample, this clonotype turned up a few times. The germline gene is not matched at one end of the junction; a read error may be the cause. The CDR3 region has the DNA TGTGCCAGCAGCTCGCAGGCGGGAGGGCCCAGTGAGCGGTTCTTC. Its protein product is CASSSQAGGPSERFF. The rearrangement uses TRBV11-2 and TRBJ2-1, with 9 bases lining up with TRBD2. The CDR3 covers 15 residues. Germline CDR1 reads SGHAT; CDR2 reads FQNNGV.

This clonotype has at least ten counts. The chain uses TRBV6-1 and TRBJ1-5; D uncertain. Trimming took 6 bases from V and 0 from J, leaving 9 bases between them. Germline values: CDR1 MNHNS, CDR2 SASEGT. The CDR3 covers 14 residues. CDR3 nucleotide sequence: TGTGCCAGCAGAGAGCTATATAGCAATCAGCCCCAGCATTTT. Translation gives CASRELYSNQPQHF.

Concerning this clonotype: Germline is not matched at one junction end, which may reflect a read error. This rearrangement joins TRBV11-2 to TRBJ1-2; a weak D match, TRBD1 (5 bases). The CDR3 totals 14 residues. Per germline, CDR1 SGHAT and CDR2 FQNNGV. CDR3 protein: CACSLELWGDGYTF. For the CDR3, the DNA is TGTGCCTGCAGCTTAGAACTATGGGGGGATGGCTACACCTTC.

As for this clonotype: This may arise from a read error, as a much more abundant clone is one base away. The chain employs TRBV6-5 and TRBJ1-6; weak D call: TRBD1 (6 bases). Germline assignment: CDR1 MNHEY and CDR2 SVGAGI. The CDR3 has 14 amino acids. V shed 6 bases and J shed 7 bases, with 13 bases lying between them. The CDR3 DNA sequence: TGTGCCAGCAGGCCCCGGGACACAAATTCACCCCTCCACTTT. This translates into CASRPRDTNSPLHF.

The chain recombines TRBV6-6 with TRBJ2-5; 8 bases are a match to TRBD2. The CDR3 sequence is 15 residues long. Germline V gene lookup returns CDR1 MNHNY and CDR2 SVGAGI (reference sequence). Trimming at V came to 6 bases and at J to 4 bases, leaving 10 bases not matched to a gene. The CDR3 DNA reads as TGTGCCAGCAGAACCTCTCTCGCGGGAGGAGAGACCCAGTACTTC. Its translation is CASRTSLAGGETQYF.

The chain couples TRBV28 to TRBJ2-7; 7 nucleotides agree with TRBD1. CDR1 and CDR2 (germline): MDHEN, SYDVKM. The J segment lost 4 bases and the V segment lost 3 bases, leaving 12 bases of the junction unmatched. This CDR3 contains 16 residues. The CDR3 DNA is TGTGCCAGCAGTTTCCCACCGGGACAGACGCAATACGAGCAGTACTTC. Translated: CASSFPPGQTQYEQYF.

Comments on this clonotype: The CDR3 does not close with the conserved phenylalanine or tryptophan, likely indicating a read error. V and J are TRBV6-5 and TRBJ2-5, with 13 bases aligning to TRBD2. CDR1 is MNHEY and CDR2 is SVGAGI in the germline V gene. This CDR3 has 17 amino acids. Germline trimming cut 5 bases from V and 4 bases from J; bases unmatched to any gene: 10. CDR3 bases: TGTGCCAGCAGTCGGACTAGCGGGAGAAATTCTGGAGAGACCCAGTACCTC. Translation: CASSRTSGRNSGETQYL.

The gene calls are TRBV7-9 and TRBJ2-1, with D possibly TRBD1 on 5 matching bases. The CDR3 has 12 amino acids. Germline values: CDR1 SEHNR, CDR2 FQNEAQ (reference sequence). The ends were cut back, 4 bases at V and 11 bases at J, with 12 bases in the middle. The CDR3 here is CASSSTAQQQFF. CDR3 in DNA: TGTGCCAGCAGCTCGACAGCGCAGCAGCAGTTCTTC.

In its sample, this clonotype was seen many times. J is TRBJ2-1 and V is TRBV4-3; TRBD2 matches at 10 bases. This CDR3 has 16 amino acids. V dropped 0 bases and J dropped 7; count of bases not matched to a gene: 6. Germline CDR1 reads LGHNA; CDR2 reads YSLEER. This chain's CDR3 is CASSQDRLAGGNEQFF. CDR3 bases: TGCGCCAGCAGCCAAGATCGACTAGCGGGTGGGAATGAGCAGTTCTTC.

This clonotype was counted a single time. At one boundary the junction diverges from the germline segment, which might be a read error. The CDR3, as DNA: TGTGCCAGTAGTGAAGAAAAGCCGGGTGGCAATCAGCCCCAGCATTTT. It yields the protein CASSEEKPGGNQPQHF. The rearrangement joins TRBV6-1 to TRBJ1-5, with D hard to call. The CDR3 extends over 16 amino acids. Germline V gene sequence: CDR1 MNHNS, CDR2 SASEGT.

Note on this clonotype: This may arise from a read error, as a much more abundant clone is one base away. The chain couples TRBV4-1 to TRBJ1-1; 7 positions match TRBD1. CDR1 MGHRA and CDR2 YSYEKL come from the germline V gene. Trimming removed 1 base from V and 4 bases from J; junction bases left unmatched: 6. The CDR3 is 15 amino acids. The CDR3 DNA reads as TGCGCCAGCAGCCAAGGGAGAGGGGGCTTCACTGAAGCTTTCTTT. As protein: CASSQGRGGFTEAFF.

The table lists this clonotype with a few counts. The chain recombines TRBV10-3 with TRBJ2-5, with 9 nucleotides matching TRBD1. V was pared by 6 bases and J by 5 bases, with 4 bases of the junction left unmatched. The CDR3 extends over 13 amino acids. Looked up from germline, CDR1 is ENHRY and CDR2 is SYGVKD. CDR3 amino acids: CAISRTGAETQYF. CDR3 DNA: TGTGCCATCAGCCGGACAGGGGCCGAGACCCAGTACTTC.

As for this clonotype: Since a much larger clone is just one base distant, this may be a read error. The V and J genes are TRBV6-1 and TRBJ1-1, with D unresolved. Deletions cut 8 bases from V and 0 bases from J, with 13 bases between. The germline gives CDR1 MNHNS, CDR2 SASEGT. The CDR3 is 14 residues long. CDR3 in amino acids: CASGSGSMNTEAFF. The DNA of the CDR3 is TGTGCCAGCGGATCCGGGAGCATGAACACTGAAGCTTTCTTT.

The genes are TRBV6-2 or TRBV6-3 and TRBJ2-7, with D perhaps given as TRBD1 or TRBD2 (7 bases each). CDR3 length: 14 amino acids. CDR1 MNHEY and CDR2 SVGEGT come from the germline V gene. Trimming pared 6 bases from V and 4 bases from J, leaving 16 bases between. The CDR3 reads CASSSTGTIYEQYF. CDR3 bases: TGTGCCAGCAGCTCGACAGGGACTATATACGAGCAGTACTTC.

In regard to this clonotype: This may stem from a read error, because a much larger clone lies one nucleotide away. The chain couples TRBV12-5 to TRBJ2-7; no definite D call. CDR1 LGHNT and CDR2 FRNRAP come from the germline V gene. The CDR3 has 16 residues. As DNA, the CDR3 is TGTGCCAGCAGTTTAGGGCCAGCGAGAGGCTCCTACGAGCAGTACTTC. Translating it yields CASSLGPARGSYEQYF.

As concerns this clonotype: Mismatch with germline at one junction end may stem from a read error. Here the CDR3 DNA reads TGTACCAGCAGCTTAGGACTAGCGTATACCTACGAGCAGTACTTC. It specifies CTSSLGLAYTYEQYF. This chain uses TRBV11-2 with TRBJ2-7, with 9 bases fitting TRBD2. CDR3 length: 15 residues. Per germline, CDR1 SGHAT and CDR2 FQNNGV.